This T cell receptor beta chain was sequenced in a study of regulatory T cells in long-lasting Graves disease. Whole-study results and caveats: Rather than thyroid tissue, only peripheral blood underwent study. Newly diagnosed patients shared about a thousand public clonotypes; persistent patients shared about 2,700.

Time point noted: newly diagnosed GD, antithyroid drugs for less than 3 months. Construction of the TCR library relied on RNA isolated from PBMCs. This clonotype was observed many times. Its antigen remains unidentified. Trimming cost V 3 bases and J 1 base, with 10 bases left between them. Germline loops: CDR1 SGHTA, CDR2 FQGNSA. The CDR3 covers 15 residues. Arm-PCR of CDR3 regions and iRepertoire HTBI primers were the basis on which TCR beta libraries were built. TCRdb recomputed calls from the multiplex PCR reads with MiXCR, one row per CDR3 protein. The sample lists more than 450,000 distinct CDR3 sequences, more than 10% occurring once. The same data also contributed to another study, on T cells in Graves' hyperthyroidism and ophthalmopathy. As that study records: A model of 13 V-J features distinguished ophthalmopathy from stable hyperthyroidism.

The receptor comes from a woman aged 25 to 39 with Graves disease. This sequence joins TRBV7-2 and TRBJ2-1; a weak D match, TRBD2 (6 bases). The sample in question was peripheral blood mononuclear cells (PBMCs), obtained at new diagnosis, from a patient treated with antithyroid drugs. The CDR3 is CASSFRGTSYNEQFF. The CDR3 DNA sequence: TGTGCCAGCAGCTTCCGCGGGACTTCCTACAATGAGCAGTTCTTC.